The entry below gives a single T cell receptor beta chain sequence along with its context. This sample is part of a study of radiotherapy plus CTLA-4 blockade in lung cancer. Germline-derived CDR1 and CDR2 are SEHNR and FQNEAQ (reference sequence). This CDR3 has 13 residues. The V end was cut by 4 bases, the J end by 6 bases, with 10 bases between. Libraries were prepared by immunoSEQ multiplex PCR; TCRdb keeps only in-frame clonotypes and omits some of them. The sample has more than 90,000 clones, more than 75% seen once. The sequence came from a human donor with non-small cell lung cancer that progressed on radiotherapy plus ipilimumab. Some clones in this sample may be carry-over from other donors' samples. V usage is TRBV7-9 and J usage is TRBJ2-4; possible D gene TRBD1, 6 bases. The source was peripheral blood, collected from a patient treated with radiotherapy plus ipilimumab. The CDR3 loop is CASSSWDTNIQYF. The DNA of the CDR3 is TGTGCCAGCAGCTCCTGGGACACAAACATTCAGTACTTC.